These 29 T cell receptor beta chains were sequenced from one sample in a study of beta chain features in type 1 diabetes. The study reverse transcribed the entire isolated RNA, so it sequenced expressed TCRB transcripts. Profiling relied on immunoSEQ multiplex PCR, and the TCRdb table lists in-frame clones only, not all of them. The table records hundreds of thousands of clones, 15% to 17% of them present only once. The material sequenced was naive CD4+ T cells from blood. The receptors come from a man between 18 and 35 years old in good health.

Only a few counts were recorded for this clone. The rearrangement uses TRBV15 and TRBJ2-3, with TRBD2 matching 8 bases. The CDR3 consists of 15 residues. V lost 1 base and J lost 8; bases outside the gene matches: 8. CDR1 and CDR2 from the germline V gene are LNHNV and YYDKDF (reference sequence). In DNA, the CDR3 is TGTGCCACCAGCAGAGTTTCCAGCGGGAGTGGTACGCAGTATTTT. Translating it yields CATSRVSSGSGTQYF.

The chain carries TRBV7-3 and TRBJ2-3; D possibly corresponds to TRBD2 (5 bases). Trimming cost V 5 bases and J 2 bases, with 8 bases left between them. The CDR3 runs 13 residues. CDR1 is SGHTA, CDR2 FQGTGA, per germline. This CDR3 is CASSDYFTDTQYF. CDR3 bases: TGTGCCAGCAGCGACTACTTCACAGATACGCAGTATTTT. The variable domain in full, with the rest retrieved from reference TRBV7-3 and TRBJ2-3, is GAGVSQTPSNKVTEKGKYVELRCDPISGHTALYWYRQSLGQGPEFLIYFQGTGAADDSGLPNDRFFAVRPEGSVSTLKIQRTERGDSAVYLCASSDYFTDTQYFGPGTRLTVL.

This clone was seen a few times. CDR3 nucleotides: TGTGCCACCAGCAGAGCAAAAGTTGAGCAGTTCTTC. As protein: CATSRAKVEQFF. The chain couples TRBV15 to TRBJ2-1; D is ambiguous. Trimming left V 1 base short and J 9 bases short, with 7 bases between. CDR3 length: 12 amino acids. Germline V gene data show CDR1 as LNHNV and CDR2 as YYDKDF (reference sequence).

This clone has only a few counts. DNA of the CDR3: TGTGCCAGCAGATCCCAGGGGGCTTTGAACACCGGGGAGCTGTTTTTT. Translation: CASRSQGALNTGELFF. The chain links TRBV7-2 to TRBJ2-2; TRBD1 agrees at 8 bases. With 6 bases clipped from V and 1 base from J, the junction kept 7 bases outside the gene matches. Germline V gene data show CDR1 as SGHTA and CDR2 as FQGNSA. The CDR3 extends over 16 amino acids.

The chain carries TRBV7-2 and TRBJ2-7, with 13 bases that match TRBD2. Germline loops: CDR1 SGHTA, CDR2 FQGNSA. The trim removed 5 bases at V and 3 bases at J, leaving 1 base unmatched. The CDR3 loop spans 14 amino acids. DNA for the CDR3: TGTGCCAGCAGCGGGACTAGCGGGAACTACGAGCAGTACTTC. Translating it yields CASSGTSGNYEQYF.

The rearrangement joins TRBV5-4 to TRBJ2-5, with TRBD1 identical over 7 bases. Per germline, CDR1 SGHNT and CDR2 YYREEE (reference sequence). CDR3 length equals 14 residues. V was pared by 7 bases and J by 1 base, with 7 bases of the junction left unmatched. In nucleotides, the CDR3 is TGTGCCAGCGGTCCCGGGACAGCCCAAGAGACCCAGTACTTC. Protein product: CASGPGTAQETQYF.

The table lists this clone with a few counts. The rearrangement links TRBV5-1 to TRBJ1-5; TRBD1 matches 10 bases. The germline V gene encodes CDR1 SGHRS and CDR2 YFSETQ. Unmatched junction bases numbered 0, after V lost 0 bases and J lost 6 bases. This CDR3 region has 14 residues. CDR3 DNA: TGCGCCAGCAGCTTGGGACAGGGGGCTCAGCCCCAGCATTTT. The encoded protein is CASSLGQGAQPQHF.

The chain recombines TRBV7-9 with TRBJ2-4; 8 bases match TRBD1. After removal of 1 base from V and 8 bases from J, the junction contained 7 bases not matched to a gene. The CDR3 has 15 amino acids. Germline assignment: CDR1 SEHNR and CDR2 FQNEAQ (reference sequence). CDR3 bases: TGTGCCAGCAGCTTAGGACAGGGGAATATGGACATTCAGTACTTC. This sequence encodes CASSLGQGNMDIQYF.

This clone was found a few times. The chain has TRBV10-3 and TRBJ1-2, with D maybe TRBD1 (6 bases). V lost 7 bases and J 4 bases, leaving 13 bases between the germline ends. Per the germline V gene, CDR1 is ENHRY and CDR2 is SYGVKD. This CDR3 comprises 13 residues. The CDR3 here is CAIMGAPLYGYTF. CDR3 coding DNA: TGTGCCATCATGGGGGCACCCCTCTATGGCTACACCTTC.

Concerning this clone: Other nucleotide sequences in the sample specify the same CDR3. This rearrangement joins TRBV7-2 to TRBJ1-5, with 10 bases fitting TRBD1. CDR1 is SGHTA and CDR2 is FQGNSA in the germline V gene. V shed 3 bases and J 6 bases; nucleotides not matched to a gene: 2. The CDR3 sequence is 14 residues long. The chain's CDR3 is CASSLGQGSQPQHF. The DNA of the CDR3 is TGTGCCAGCAGCTTGGGACAGGGGAGTCAGCCCCAGCATTTT.

This clone turned up a few times. The chain uses TRBV7-2 and TRBJ2-4; D uncertain. This CDR3 region has 13 residues. Between the trimmed V and J ends, which lost 0 bases and 9 bases, there was a span of 9 bases. CDR1 SGHTA and CDR2 FQGNSA come from the germline V gene. The CDR3 sequence: CASSLASLGIQYF. The CDR3 bases are TGTGCCAGCAGCTTAGCGTCCCTAGGCATTCAGTACTTC.

CDR3 in amino acids: CATPGTGRGPPLHF. CDR3 bases: TGTGCCACACCTGGGACAGGCCGTGGGCCACCCCTCCACTTT. The rearrangement uses TRBV6-4 and TRBJ1-6; 8 positions match TRBD1. Trimming cost V 10 bases and J 11 bases; bases outside gene matches: 13. Per germline, CDR1 MRHNA and CDR2 SNTAGT. The CDR3 is made up of 14 amino acids.

This clone has only a few counts. The rearrangement joins TRBV4-2 to TRBJ2-1; D is unresolved. The V gene's germline CDR1 is LGHNA and CDR2 YNFKEQ. Trimming left V 1 base short and J 0 bases short, with 16 bases between. This CDR3 has 18 amino acids. CDR3 coding DNA: TGTGCCAGCAGCCAAGGGTGGGATCTTAAGAGCTCCTACAATGAGCAGTTCTTC. Encoded protein: CASSQGWDLKSSYNEQFF.

This clone has just one count. The V call is TRBV5-4, the J call TRBJ2-3; D is unresolved. The CDR3 is 15 residues long. The V end lost 4 bases, the J end lost 0 bases, and 12 bases lay between the germline ends. The germline CDR1 and CDR2 sequences are SGHNT and YYREEE (reference sequence). The CDR3 loop reads CASSAEVGSTDTQYF. CDR3 nucleotides: TGTGCCAGCAGCGCCGAAGTAGGGAGCACAGATACGCAGTATTTT.

V is TRBV6-5 and J is TRBJ2-5, with 7 bases lining up with TRBD2. The end of the DNA fits TRBJ2-7 better, so the J call may be wrong. The CDR3 is made up of 16 amino acids. In germline, CDR1 is MNHEY, CDR2 SVGAGI. Here the CDR3 reads CASSYSLASGSYEQYF. The DNA for the CDR3 is TGTGCCAGCAGTTACTCATTGGCTAGCGGCTCCTACGAGCAGTACTTC.

In the case of this clone: Compared with germline, one end of the junction differs, possibly owing to a read error. The chain links TRBV27 to TRBJ1-5, with D unresolved. CDR1 is MNHEY and CDR2 is SMNVEV in the germline V gene (reference sequence). The CDR3 totals 13 residues. CDR3 nucleotide sequence: TGTGCCAGCAGATTATTTCCCAATCAGCCCCAGCATTTT. This codes for CASRLFPNQPQHF.

This clone was recorded a few times. The CDR3 reads CASSPHALTDSYNEQFF. In nucleotides, the CDR3 is TGTGCCAGCTCACCCCATGCTCTGACAGACTCCTACAATGAGCAGTTCTTC. The rearrangement links TRBV18 to TRBJ2-1; D possibly corresponds to TRBD1 (5 bases). V was trimmed by 3 bases and J by 0 bases, leaving 15 bases between them. The CDR3 spans 17 residues. From germline, CDR1 is KGHSH and CDR2 LQKENI.

This clone has a handful of counts. The V gene is TRBV14, the J gene TRBJ1-2; 10 bases line up with TRBD1. The CDR3 is 17 amino acids. CDR1 is SGHDN and CDR2 is FVKESK in the germline V gene. J gave up 0 bases and V 0 bases, and 4 bases lay outside the gene matches. DNA of the CDR3: TGTGCCAGCAGCCAAGATTGGGGACAGGGGACTAACTATGGCTACACCTTC. This translates into CASSQDWGQGTNYGYTF.

V and J are TRBV5-5 and TRBJ2-5; TRBD1 aligns across 8 bases. The CDR3 has 15 residues. With 3 bases clipped from V and 3 bases from J, the junction kept 7 bases outside the gene matches. The germline CDR1 and CDR2 sequences are SGHKS and YYEKEE (reference sequence). The CDR3 region has the DNA TGTGCCAGCAGCTCGGCCGGGACAGGAAAAGAGACCCAGTACTTC. Translating gives CASSSAGTGKETQYF.

This clone has a handful of counts. This rearrangement joins TRBV6-5 to TRBJ1-2, with D hard to call. Germline lookup yields CDR1 MNHEY and CDR2 SVGAGI. The CDR3 contains 13 residues. V was cut by 8 bases and J by 8 bases, with 18 bases left in between. In DNA, the CDR3 is TGTGCCAGCGTACCGGCCAGGATGGGAGGCTACACCTTC. This codes for CASVPARMGGYTF.

This clone has more than one count but fewer than ten. V usage is TRBV19 and J usage is TRBJ2-7; tentatively, D is TRBD2 (6 bases). The CDR3 loop spans 15 amino acids. The V gene's germline CDR1 is LNHDA and CDR2 SQIVND (reference sequence). V was trimmed by 4 bases and J by 3 bases, leaving 16 bases between them. This chain's CDR3 is CASSRGVQLHYEQYF. The CDR3 DNA sequence: TGTGCCAGTAGTAGGGGGGTCCAGCTTCACTACGAGCAGTACTTC.

This clone was detected only a few times. Other nucleotide sequences in the sample specify the same CDR3. This chain joins TRBV7-2 and TRBJ2-7; 9 bases line up with TRBD1. CDR1 and CDR2 (germline): SGHTA, FQGNSA. The V segment lost 5 bases and the J segment 4 bases; nucleotides outside the gene matches: 6. CDR3 length: 14 amino acids. CDR3 DNA sequence: TGTGCCAGCAGCCCGGACAGGGGTCGTTACGAGCAGTACTTC. This sequence encodes CASSPDRGRYEQYF.

As regards this clone: This may stem from a read error, because a much larger clone lies one nucleotide away. The genes are TRBV13 and TRBJ2-3; D remains unclear. V was cut by 5 bases and J by 2 bases, with 2 bases left in between. This CDR3 spans 11 amino acids. The germline CDR1 and CDR2 sequences are PRHDT and FYEKMQ (reference sequence). The chain's CDR3 is CASSNTDTQYF. The CDR3 coding sequence is TGTGCCAGCAGCAACACAGATACGCAGTATTTT.

This clone turned up a few times. The CDR3 region has the DNA TGTGCCAGCAGTGCAACCTGGCAGGGACCCCGCACCGGGGAGCTGTTTTTT. It translates to CASSATWQGPRTGELFF. The V call is TRBV6-1, the J call TRBJ2-2, with D possibly being TRBD1 or TRBD2 (5 bases each). Germline V CDR1 and CDR2: MNHNS, SASEGT. With 4 bases removed from V and 4 bases from J, the gap between germline ends came to 19 bases. The CDR3 has 17 residues.

This clone was recorded a few times. This chain uses TRBV7-2 with TRBJ2-5; possibly TRBD1 or TRBD2 for D (5 bases each). The V gene's germline CDR1 is SGHTA and CDR2 FQGNSA. This CDR3 is built from 17 residues. V shed 4 bases and J shed 6 bases, with 24 bases lying between them. The CDR3 bases are TGTGCCAGCAGCTCCATCCCCCGGGGCCCCCCAATGCAGACCCAGTACTTC. Translated, it gives CASSSIPRGPPMQTQYF.

In this sample, this clone turned up a few times. DNA for the CDR3: TGTGCCAGCAGCTTAGCGATGGCCGGGATCACAGATACGCAGTATTTT. This codes for CASSLAMAGITDTQYF. The V gene is TRBV11-2, the J gene TRBJ2-3; maybe TRBD2 (5 bases). V was trimmed by 1 base and J by 2 bases, leaving 13 bases between them. CDR3 length: 16 amino acids. Germline V gene lookup returns CDR1 SGHAT and CDR2 FQNNGV.

V gene TRBV9 combines with J gene TRBJ2-1; 9 bases are shared with TRBD2. This CDR3 has 16 amino acids. Trimming removed 0 bases from V and 4 bases from J; junction bases left unmatched: 5. Germline V gene sequence: CDR1 SGDLS, CDR2 YYNGEE. CDR3 region: CASSVGGLAGYNEQFF. CDR3 DNA sequence: TGTGCCAGCAGCGTAGGCGGGCTAGCGGGGTACAATGAGCAGTTCTTC.

The chain has TRBV25-1 and TRBJ2-1, with D possibly being TRBD1 (5 bases). Germline-derived CDR1 and CDR2 are MGHDK and SYGVNS. The CDR3 covers 12 residues. Trimming cost V 6 bases and J 10 bases, with 13 bases left between them. The CDR3 DNA is TGTGCCAGCAGCTCGCTCCCAGGGGAGCAGTTCTTC. As protein: CASSSLPGEQFF. Using reference TRBV25-1 and TRBJ2-1 for the parts outside the CDR3, the full variable domain is EADIYQTPRYLVIGTGKKITLECSQTMGHDKMYWYQQDPGMELHLIHYSYGVNSTEKGDLSSESTVSRIRTEHFPLTLESARPSHTSQYLCASSSLPGEQFFGPGTRLTVL.

There are a few counts of this clone. The V gene is TRBV30, the J gene TRBJ1-5; D gene uncertain. The CDR3 length is 13 residues. V was cut by 0 bases and J by 5 bases, with 8 bases left in between. The germline gives CDR1 GTSNPN, CDR2 SVGIG (reference sequence). The CDR3 DNA sequence: TGTGCCTGGAGTGTAGGTTCTGATCAGCCCCAGCATTTT. This gives the protein CAWSVGSDQPQHF.